This T cell receptor (beta chain) was sequenced during a study of T cell responses to AZD1222 COVID-19 vaccine. Study-level information: The study pooled second doses at about 4 or about 12 weeks. Whole-study results and caveats: It was only after the peak T cell response that any repertoires were sampled. Recipients of two AZD1222 doses showed rising Spike-specific TCR breadth and depth.

The data were produced by immunoSEQ multiplex PCR, yet TCRdb's version contains in-frame clones alone and is incomplete. The repertoire holds 70,000 to 85,000 clones, with over 80% as singletons. This CDR3 is built from 13 residues. The V gene end was trimmed by 5 bases and the J gene end by 7 bases; junction bases not matched to a gene: 7. Concerning this clone: Its matching antigen is unknown.

The receptor was derived from an adult in good health. V gene TRBV12-3 or TRBV12-4 combines with J gene TRBJ1-1, with 7 bases that match TRBD1. This sample comprised peripheral blood, obtained on day 0 of AZD1222 vaccination. The CDR3 protein is CASSLGTANEAFF. CDR3 in DNA: TGTGCCAGCAGTCTTGGGACAGCTAATGAAGCTTTCTTT.